A single sample gave rise to the 9 T cell receptor beta chains below, sequenced in a study of shared clonotypes between healthy human individuals. Sequenced by immunoSEQ multiplex PCR; TCRdb stores in-frame clones only, minus some. The table includes 2 million to 2.5 million clones, 92% detected once. The sequenced material came from naive CD4+ T cells from PBMCs. Subset indicated: CD45RA+ positively selected. Receptors were obtained from a man between 18 and 29 years old in good health. Some clones in this sample may be carry-over from other donors' samples.

The chain employs TRBV4-3 and TRBJ2-5, with 8 bases fitting TRBD2. Near its end, the DNA agrees better with TRBJ2-7, so the J call may be wrong. Germline lookup yields CDR1 LGHNA and CDR2 YSLEER. There are 15 residues in the CDR3. CDR3 nucleotides: TGCGCCAGCAGCCAAGATCCAGCGGGAGCCTACGAGCAGTACTTC. It specifies CASSQDPAGAYEQYF.

V usage is TRBV11-2 and J usage is TRBJ2-7, with D unclear. There are 14 residues in the CDR3. V gave up 1 base and J gave up 0 bases, with 7 bases separating them. Germline V CDR1 and CDR2: SGHAT, FQNNGV. The CDR3 DNA follows: TGTGCCAGCAGCTTAGGTCCGAGCTCCTACGAGCAGTACTTC. It translates to CASSLGPSSYEQYF.

The CDR3 DNA reads TGCGCCAGCAGCCAAGAAAAGTTCCAGCCAAATAGCAATCAGCCCCAGCATTTT. Translation gives CASSQEKFQPNSNQPQHF. The chain carries TRBV4-1 and TRBJ1-5; D is unclear. Trimming removed 0 bases from V and 0 bases from J, with 15 bases in between. CDR3 length: 18 amino acids. Germline V gene sequence: CDR1 MGHRA, CDR2 YSYEKL.

This clone was found once. The chain combines TRBV18 with TRBJ1-1, with 9 bases lining up with TRBD1. Trimming removed 1 base from V and 2 bases from J; junction bases left unmatched: 8. CDR3 length equals 17 residues. Germline CDR1 and CDR2: KGHSH and LQKENI. In DNA, the CDR3 is TGTGCCAGCTCACCACTCGGGACAGGGCGCGTAAACACTGAAGCTTTCTTT. It is translated as CASSPLGTGRVNTEAFF.

The gene calls are TRBV6-1 and TRBJ2-5; D is perhaps TRBD1 or TRBD2 (5 bases each). This CDR3 contains 15 residues. Trimming stripped 11 bases from V and 0 bases from J, with 19 bases between. CDR1 and CDR2 from the germline V gene are MNHNS and SASEGT. The CDR3 region has the DNA TGTGCCGCCCGGAGTCGGGGCTCTCACCAAGAGACCCAGTACTTC. Its translation is CAARSRGSHQETQYF.

The chain recombines TRBV21-1 with TRBJ2-3; the D call in the table, TRBD1, was not verified against the DNA. TRBV21-1 is flagged as a pseudogene. CDR3 length: 15 residues. CDR3 sequence reads: CASSGGDRGRDTQYF. CDR3 nucleotide sequence: TGTGCCAGCAGTGGAGGGGACAGGGGAAGAGATACGCAGTATTTT.

The CDR3 is CASSLLRGLGFQETQYF. The CDR3, as DNA: TGTGCCAGCAGCCTACTACGAGGACTGGGCTTTCAAGAGACCCAGTACTTC. The chain couples TRBV7-2 to TRBJ2-5; possibly TRBD2 for D (5 bases). Germline values: CDR1 SGHTA, CDR2 FQGNSA. The V end was cut by 5 bases, the J end by 2 bases, with 21 bases between. The CDR3 runs to 17 residues. The full variable domain, with the rest looked up from reference TRBV7-2 and TRBJ2-5, is GAGVSQSPSNKVTEKGKDVELRCDPISGHTALYWYRQSLGQGLEFLIYFQGNSAPDKSGLPSDRFSAERTGGSVSTLTIQRTQQEDSAVYLCASSLLRGLGFQETQYFGPGTRLLVL.

This chain joins TRBV27 and TRBJ2-1, with TRBD1 identical over 9 bases. The V gene's germline CDR1 is MNHEY and CDR2 SMNVEV (reference sequence). The CDR3 loop spans 18 amino acids. V lost 2 bases to trimming and J lost 3 bases; unmatched junction nucleotides: 11. This chain's CDR3 is CASSLRSGTGIGYNEQFF. CDR3 in DNA: TGTGCCAGCAGTTTAAGGTCCGGGACAGGGATCGGCTACAATGAGCAGTTCTTC.

This clone has just a few counts. The J gene is TRBJ1-1, the V gene TRBV19; D unresolved. The length of the CDR3 is 9 residues. Trimming left V 9 bases short and J 7 bases short, with 6 bases between. Germline V lookup: CDR1 LNHDA, CDR2 SQIVND (reference sequence). The CDR3 protein is CARAIEAFF. The CDR3 bases are TGTGCCAGAGCCATTGAAGCTTTCTTT.